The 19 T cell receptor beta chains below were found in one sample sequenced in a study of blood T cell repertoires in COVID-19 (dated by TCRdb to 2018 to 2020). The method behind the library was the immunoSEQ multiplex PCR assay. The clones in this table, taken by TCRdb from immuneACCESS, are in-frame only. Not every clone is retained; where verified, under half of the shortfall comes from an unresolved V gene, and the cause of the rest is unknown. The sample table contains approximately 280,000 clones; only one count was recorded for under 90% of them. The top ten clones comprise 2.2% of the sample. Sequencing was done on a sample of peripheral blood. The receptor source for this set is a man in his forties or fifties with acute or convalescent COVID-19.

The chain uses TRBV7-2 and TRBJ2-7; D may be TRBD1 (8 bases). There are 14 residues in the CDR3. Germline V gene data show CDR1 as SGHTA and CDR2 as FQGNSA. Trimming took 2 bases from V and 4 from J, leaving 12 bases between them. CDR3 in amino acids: CASSLNRGGYEQYF. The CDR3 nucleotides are TGTGCCAGCAGCTTAAACAGGGGGGGATACGAGCAGTACTTC.

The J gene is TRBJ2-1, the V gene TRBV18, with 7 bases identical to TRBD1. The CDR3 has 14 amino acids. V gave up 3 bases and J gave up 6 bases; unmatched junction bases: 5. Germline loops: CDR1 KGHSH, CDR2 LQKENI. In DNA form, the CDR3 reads TGTGCCAGCTCACCCGGGGACAGCTCCAATGAGCAGTTCTTC. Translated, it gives CASSPGDSSNEQFF.

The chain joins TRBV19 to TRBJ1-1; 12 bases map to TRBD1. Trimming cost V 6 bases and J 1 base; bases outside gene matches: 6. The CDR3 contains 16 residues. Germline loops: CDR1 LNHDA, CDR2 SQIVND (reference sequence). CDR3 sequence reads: CASSTGTGGPNTEAFF. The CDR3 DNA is TGTGCCAGTAGCACCGGGACAGGGGGCCCGAACACTGAAGCTTTCTTT. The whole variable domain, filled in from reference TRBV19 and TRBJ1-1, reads DGGITQSPKYLFRKEGQNVTLSCEQNLNHDAMYWYRQDPGQGLRLIYYSQIVNDFQKGDIAEGYSVSREKKESFPLTVTSAQKNPTAFYLCASSTGTGGPNTEAFFGQGTRLTVV.

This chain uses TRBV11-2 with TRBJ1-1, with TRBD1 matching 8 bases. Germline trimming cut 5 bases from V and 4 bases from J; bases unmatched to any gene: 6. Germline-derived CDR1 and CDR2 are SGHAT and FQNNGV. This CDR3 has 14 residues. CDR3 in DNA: TGTGCCAGCAGCCGAGACAGGGGAGGCACTGAAGCTTTCTTT. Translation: CASSRDRGGTEAFF.

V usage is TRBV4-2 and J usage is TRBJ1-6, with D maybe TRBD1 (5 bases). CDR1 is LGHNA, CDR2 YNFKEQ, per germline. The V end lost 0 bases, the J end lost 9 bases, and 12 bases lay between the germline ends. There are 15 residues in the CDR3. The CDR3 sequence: CASSQDAGGTSPLHF. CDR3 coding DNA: TGTGCCAGCAGCCAAGATGCAGGAGGGACTTCACCCCTCCACTTT.

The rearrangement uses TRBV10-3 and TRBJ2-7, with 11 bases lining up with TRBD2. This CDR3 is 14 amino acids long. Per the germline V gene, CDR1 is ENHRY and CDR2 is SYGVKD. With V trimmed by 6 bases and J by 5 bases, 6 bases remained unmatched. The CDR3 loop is CAIRGSGGANEQYF. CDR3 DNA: TGTGCCATCAGGGGTAGCGGGGGGGCGAACGAGCAGTACTTC.

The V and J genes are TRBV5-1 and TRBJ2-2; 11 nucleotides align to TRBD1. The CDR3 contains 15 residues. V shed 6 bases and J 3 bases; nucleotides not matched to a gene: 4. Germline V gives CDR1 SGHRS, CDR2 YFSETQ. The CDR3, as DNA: TGCGCCAGCACCCTGGGACAGGGGGACACCGGGGAGCTGTTTTTT. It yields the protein CASTLGQGDTGELFF. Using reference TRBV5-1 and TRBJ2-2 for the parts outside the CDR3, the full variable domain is KAGVTQTPRYLIKTRGQQVTLSCSPISGHRSVSWYQQTPGQGLQFLFEYFSETQRNKGNFPGRFSGRQFSNSRSEMNVSTLELGDSALYLCASTLGQGDTGELFFGEGSRLTVL.

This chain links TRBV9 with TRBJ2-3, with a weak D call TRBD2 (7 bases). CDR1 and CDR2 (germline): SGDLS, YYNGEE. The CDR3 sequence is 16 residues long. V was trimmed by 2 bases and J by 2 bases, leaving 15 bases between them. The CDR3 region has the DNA TGTGCCAGCAGCGTTTGGCGCGGGGGCTCCACAGATACGCAGTATTTT. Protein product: CASSVWRGGSTDTQYF. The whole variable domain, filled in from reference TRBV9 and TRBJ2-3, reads DSGVTQTPKHLITATGQRVTLRCSPRSGDLSVYWYQQSLDQGLQFLIQYYNGEERAKGNILERFSAQQFPDLHSELNLSSLELGDSALYFCASSVWRGGSTDTQYFGPGTRLTVL.

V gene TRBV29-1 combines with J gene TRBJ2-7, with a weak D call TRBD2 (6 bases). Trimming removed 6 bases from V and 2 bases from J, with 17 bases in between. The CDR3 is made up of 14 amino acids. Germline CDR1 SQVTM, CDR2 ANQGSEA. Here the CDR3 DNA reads TGCAGCGTCGCGCGGCCCGGGAGTCCCTACGAGCAGTACTTC. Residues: CSVARPGSPYEQYF.

The CDR3 DNA reads as TGTGCCAGCAGTTTAGACGGGATCTATGGCTACACCTTC. Its protein product is CASSLDGIYGYTF. This chain connects TRBV27 to TRBJ1-2, with D hard to call. CDR3 length equals 13 residues. V lost 2 bases to trimming and J lost 4 bases, with 8 bases between them. Germline V gives CDR1 MNHEY, CDR2 SMNVEV (reference sequence).

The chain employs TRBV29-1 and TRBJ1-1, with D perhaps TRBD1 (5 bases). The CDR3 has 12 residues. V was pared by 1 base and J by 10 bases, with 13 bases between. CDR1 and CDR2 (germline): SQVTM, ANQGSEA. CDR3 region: CSVEGLADRAFF. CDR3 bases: TGCAGCGTTGAAGGGTTGGCAGACAGAGCTTTCTTT.

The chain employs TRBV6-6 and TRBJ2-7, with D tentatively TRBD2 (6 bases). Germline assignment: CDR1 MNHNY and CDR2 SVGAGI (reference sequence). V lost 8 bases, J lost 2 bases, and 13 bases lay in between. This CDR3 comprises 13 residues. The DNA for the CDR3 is TGTGCCAGCGCCCCCGGGGGTCCCTACGAGCAGTACTTC. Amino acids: CASAPGGPYEQYF.

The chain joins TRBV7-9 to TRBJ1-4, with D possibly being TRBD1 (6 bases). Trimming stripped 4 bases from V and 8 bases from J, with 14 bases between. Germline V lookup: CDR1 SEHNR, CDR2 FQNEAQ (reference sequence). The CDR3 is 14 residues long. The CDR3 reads CASSSDSMGEKLFF. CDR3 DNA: TGTGCCAGCAGCTCGGACAGCATGGGCGAAAAACTGTTTTTT.

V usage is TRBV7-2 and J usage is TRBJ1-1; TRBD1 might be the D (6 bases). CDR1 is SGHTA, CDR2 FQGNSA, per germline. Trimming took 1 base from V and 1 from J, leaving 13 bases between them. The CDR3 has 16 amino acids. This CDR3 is CASSLVATGSNTEAFF. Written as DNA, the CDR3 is TGTGCCAGCAGCTTAGTGGCAACAGGGTCGAACACTGAAGCTTTCTTT.

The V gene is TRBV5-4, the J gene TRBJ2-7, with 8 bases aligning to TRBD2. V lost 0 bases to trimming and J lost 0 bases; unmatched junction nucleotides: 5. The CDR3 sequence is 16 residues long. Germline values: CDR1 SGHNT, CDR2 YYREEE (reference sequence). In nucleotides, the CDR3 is TGTGCCAGCAGCTTGGGTAGCGGGGCGAGCTCCTACGAGCAGTACTTC. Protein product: CASSLGSGASSYEQYF.

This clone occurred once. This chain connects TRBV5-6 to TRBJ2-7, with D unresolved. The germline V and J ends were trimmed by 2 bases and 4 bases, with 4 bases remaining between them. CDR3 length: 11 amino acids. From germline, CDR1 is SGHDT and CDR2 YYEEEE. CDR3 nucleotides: TGTGCCAGCAGCTTCATGTACGAGCAGTACTTC. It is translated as CASSFMYEQYF. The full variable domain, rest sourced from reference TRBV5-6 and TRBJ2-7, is DAGVTQSPTHLIKTRGQQVTLRCSPKSGHDTVSWYQQALGQGPQFIFQYYEEEERQRGNFPDRFSGHQFPNYSSELNVNALLLGDSALYLCASSFMYEQYFGPGTRLTVT.

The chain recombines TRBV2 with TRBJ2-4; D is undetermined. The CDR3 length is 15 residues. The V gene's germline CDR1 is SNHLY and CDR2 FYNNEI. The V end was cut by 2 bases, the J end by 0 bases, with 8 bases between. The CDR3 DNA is TGTGCCAGCAGTGAACGGGTACCAGCCAAAAACATTCAGTACTTC. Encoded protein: CASSERVPAKNIQYF. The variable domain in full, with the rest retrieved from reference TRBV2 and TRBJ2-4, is EPEVTQTPSHQVTQMGQEVILRCVPISNHLYFYWYRQILGQKVEFLVSFYNNEISEKSEIFDDQFSVERPDGSNFTLKIRSTKLEDSAMYFCASSERVPAKNIQYFGAGTRLSVL.

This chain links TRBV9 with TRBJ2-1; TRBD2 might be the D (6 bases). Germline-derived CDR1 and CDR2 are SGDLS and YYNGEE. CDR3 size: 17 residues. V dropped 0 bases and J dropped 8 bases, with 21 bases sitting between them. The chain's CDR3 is CASSVATGGTRLDEQFF. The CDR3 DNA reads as TGTGCCAGCAGCGTAGCTACCGGCGGGACCCGGCTGGATGAGCAGTTCTTC.

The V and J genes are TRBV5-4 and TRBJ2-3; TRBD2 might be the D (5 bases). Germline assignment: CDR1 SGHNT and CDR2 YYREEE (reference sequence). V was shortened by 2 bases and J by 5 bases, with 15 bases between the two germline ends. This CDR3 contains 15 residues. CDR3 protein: CASSFGSSWGDTQYF. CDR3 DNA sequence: TGTGCCAGCAGCTTTGGTTCTAGCTGGGGAGATACGCAGTATTTT.